This T cell receptor (beta chain) was sequenced during a study of CD8 T cells in Susac syndrome. The CDR3 is 16 amino acids. V lost 0 bases, J lost 1 base, and 14 bases lay in between. Germline assignment: CDR1 GTSNPN and CDR2 SVGIG (reference sequence). A quantity of about 0.5 to 1 ug RNA underwent reverse transcription using random hexamers. Amplification of TCR beta CDR3 used immunoSEQ multiplex PCR across 54 Vbeta and 13 Jbeta. TCRdb called the immunoSEQ multiplex PCR reads again in MiXCR, with one record for every CDR3 protein. The table includes about 280,000 distinct CDR3 sequences, roughly 85% detected once. CD8+ and CD4+ T cells circulating in blood were sequenced for TCR beta. Purification of the CD8+ and CD4+ T cells relied on negative isolation, and TEMRA cells underwent FACS enrichment.

The rearrangement joins TRBV30 to TRBJ2-3; unclear D gene. The clonotype was recovered from a human donor with multiple sclerosis. The sequencing input was CD8+ T cells from PBMCs. The CDR3 reads CAWSVRASMGTDTQYF. The CDR3 DNA follows: TGTGCCTGGAGTGTACGAGCCTCAATGGGCACAGATACGCAGTATTTT.